A single T cell receptor (beta chain) is shown here with its context. Its antigen is currently unknown. Germline lookup yields CDR1 SGHVS and CDR2 FQNEAQ. There are 16 residues in the CDR3. V gave up 6 bases and J gave up 6 bases, with 24 bases separating them. This entry belongs to a study of cytomegalovirus exposure and HLA in healthy donors. Study-level findings and limits: Rarity held for most TCR sequences, but there were some public TCRs that occurred in many donors. Around 160 TCR beta chains were listed as cytomegalovirus-associated.

Repertoires were generated with immunoSEQ multiplex PCR, while TCRdb's copy carries only in-frame clones and drops some. The repertoire holds approximately 160,000 clones, about 88% seen once, with about 3.1% in the top ten. Sample: PBMCs. The clonotype was recovered from a woman younger than 35 in good health and CMV-seropositive. This chain links TRBV7-8 with TRBJ2-7; tentative D call: TRBD2 (5 bases). CDR3: CASRDPGWGGTSEQYF. The CDR3 DNA sequence: TGTGCCAGCAGGGATCCGGGGTGGGGTGGTACGTCCGAGCAGTACTTC.